This T cell receptor (beta chain) is drawn from a study of CD8 T cells in Susac syndrome. cDNA came from roughly 0.47 to 1 ug RNA primed by random hexamers. TCRdb re-called the immunoSEQ multiplex PCR reads with MiXCR, one entry per CDR3 protein. This sample has 150,000 to 160,000 distinct CDR3 sequences, with around 95% found just once. The study sequenced TCR beta in blood CD8+ and CD4+ T cells. This CDR3 region has 15 residues. CDR1 SQVTM and CDR2 ANQGSEA come from the germline V gene. Germline trimming cut 0 bases from V and 8 bases from J; bases unmatched to any gene: 8. What was sequenced was CD4+ T cells from PBMCs. This sequence originates from a human donor with Susac syndrome. The rearrangement uses TRBV29-1 and TRBJ1-4; 8 nucleotides align to TRBD1. CDR3 in amino acids: CSVEDRWQGAEKLFF. The CDR3 DNA reads as TGCAGCGTTGAAGATCGGTGGCAGGGGGCGGAAAAACTGTTTTTT.